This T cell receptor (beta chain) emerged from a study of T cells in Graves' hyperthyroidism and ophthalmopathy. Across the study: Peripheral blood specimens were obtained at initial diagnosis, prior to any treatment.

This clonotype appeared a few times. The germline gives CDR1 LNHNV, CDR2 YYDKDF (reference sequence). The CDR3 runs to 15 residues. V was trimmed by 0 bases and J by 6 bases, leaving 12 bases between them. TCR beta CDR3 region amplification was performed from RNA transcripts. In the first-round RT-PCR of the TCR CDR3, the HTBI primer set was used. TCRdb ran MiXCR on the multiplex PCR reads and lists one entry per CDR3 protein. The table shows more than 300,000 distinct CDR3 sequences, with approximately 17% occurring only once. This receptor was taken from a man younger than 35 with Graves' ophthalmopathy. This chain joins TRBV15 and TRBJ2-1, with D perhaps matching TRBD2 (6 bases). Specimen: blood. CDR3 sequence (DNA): TGTGCCACCAGCAGAGATCTACTAGCTGGCAATGAGCAGTTCTTC. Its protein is CATSRDLLAGNEQFF. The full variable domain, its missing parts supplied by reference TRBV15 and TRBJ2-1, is DAMVIQNPRYQVTQFGKPVTLSCSQTLNHNVMYWYQQKSSQAPKLLFHYYDKDFNNEADTPDNFQSRRPNTSFCFLDIRSPGLGDTAMYLCATSRDLLAGNEQFFGPGTRLTVL.